This TCR beta chain stems from a study of post-analysis software for immune sequencing data. Overall study context: As for disease course, relapsing-remitting, secondary progressive and progressive-relapsing multiple sclerosis were all included. General observations from the study: Among multiple sclerosis patients, normalized Chao1 diversity was significantly below that of controls. About five TRBV segments appeared more often in patients than in controls, and TRBV5-6, TRBV5-1 and TRBV20-1 were among these.

cDNA libraries for TCR beta contained unique molecular identifiers. About 500,000 cDNA molecules came from around 0.96 to 9.9 million T cells. TCRdb re-analysed the PCR reads in MiXCR, keeping a single row per CDR3 protein. The sample records 350,000 to 450,000 distinct CDR3 sequences, approximately 38% being singletons. This CDR3 spans 14 amino acids. CDR1 is SGHRS, CDR2 YFSETQ, per germline. This clonotype was seen a single time. Its antigen is as yet unknown. One end of the junction does not line up with germline, which may come from a read error. This TCR came from a girl aged 2 to 10 with multiple sclerosis. This chain joins TRBV5-1 and TRBJ2-1, with 8 bases lining up with TRBD2. The sequenced sample consisted of blood. In DNA form, the CDR3 reads TGCGCCTCGTCGGGAAGCGGGGGCTACAATGATCAGTTCTTC. It is translated as CASSGSGGYNDQFF.